A selection of T cell receptor beta chains follows, all from one sample in a study of T cell changes during pregnancy in multiple sclerosis. Here immunoSEQ multiplex PCR was the method, and the copy in TCRdb shows in-frame clones only, minus some. The sample comprises tens of thousands of clones, just over 90% of which are singletons, and 0.65% to 0.75% rests with the top ten. Sequencing used peripheral blood, obtained in the second trimester of pregnancy. These receptors originate from a female donor in good health, enrolled as a control in a pregnancy study. Each CDR3 is given without its conserved first and last residue.

j_call	v_call	cdr3_aa
TRBJ2-3	TRBV27	ASQTGFGTDTQY
TRBJ2-1	TRBV4-1	ASSQDRWAGKYNEQF
TRBJ2-7	TRBV4-3	ASSPRGRGTGGYEQY
TRBJ2-3	TRBV10-3	AIRDDRTSTDTQY
TRBJ1-1	TRBV30	AWRVGSQGFGEAF
TRBJ2-1	TRBV7-3	ASSLTGAGGHNEQF
TRBJ1-3	TRBV4-3	ASSQEPWELSGNTIY
TRBJ1-1	TRBV7-6	ASSFRGGTEAF
TRBJ2-7	TRBV11-2	ASSPLAGARLEQY
TRBJ1-1	TRBV10-3	AISEFPREEDTEAF
TRBJ1-6	TRBV6-6	ASTQVGSPLH
TRBJ2-5	TRBV5-1	ASSGGEGGSSGGETQY
TRBJ1-4	TRBV5-1	ASSLGQGATTNEKLF
TRBJ1-2	TRBV19	ASSIGAVGNYGYT
TRBJ1-5	TRBV4-2	ASSQDRANQPQH
TRBJ2-1	TRBV9	ASSALRGGSGEQF